Each of the 20 T cell receptor beta chains below was sequenced from the same sample in a study of blood T cell repertoires in COVID-19. Clones were sequenced by immunoSEQ multiplex PCR, and TCRdb holds only the in-frame ones, with some missing. The data hold roughly 160,000 clones, with 79% observed a single time. Input material: peripheral blood. These receptor sequences come from a woman aged 60-70 years with COVID-19, enrolled during active disease.

The genes are TRBV27 and TRBJ2-3, with D possibly being TRBD2 (6 bases). Germline V gives CDR1 MNHEY, CDR2 SMNVEV (reference sequence). The CDR3 loop spans 15 amino acids. The germline V and J ends were trimmed by 3 bases and 3 bases, with 13 bases remaining between them. CDR3 sequence reads: CASSFGRLGTDTQYF. CDR3 sequence (DNA): TGTGCCAGCAGTTTTGGGAGGTTAGGAACAGATACGCAGTATTTT.

V gene TRBV19 combines with J gene TRBJ2-2; 8 bases are shared with TRBD1. The CDR3 is 13 residues long. The V segment lost 7 bases and the J segment 5 bases; nucleotides outside the gene matches: 3. Germline CDR1 LNHDA, CDR2 SQIVND (reference sequence). The DNA for the CDR3 is TGTGCCAGTACGGGACAGGTAACCGGGGAGCTGTTTTTT. Translating gives CASTGQVTGELFF.

The chain joins TRBV28 to TRBJ2-7; 7 nucleotides align to TRBD1. CDR1 is MDHEN and CDR2 is SYDVKM in the germline V gene. V shed 5 bases and J 3 bases; nucleotides not matched to a gene: 7. The CDR3 runs 14 residues. This CDR3 reads CASSIGGRGYEQYF. Written as DNA, the CDR3 is TGTGCCAGCAGTATAGGGGGCAGGGGCTACGAGCAGTACTTC. Filled out from reference TRBV28 and TRBJ2-7, the complete variable domain reads DVKVTQSSRYLVKRTGEKVFLECVQDMDHENMFWYRQDPGLGLRLIYFSYDVKMKEKGDIPEGYSVSREKKERFSLILESASTNQTSMYLCASSIGGRGYEQYFGPGTRLTVT.

V is TRBV9 and J is TRBJ1-2; 7 positions agree with TRBD1. The trim removed 0 bases at V and 8 bases at J, leaving 4 bases unmatched. Germline CDR1 SGDLS, CDR2 YYNGEE. This CDR3 is built from 13 residues. CDR3 region: CASSVEDRSGYTF. The CDR3 DNA reads as TGTGCCAGCAGCGTAGAGGACAGGTCGGGCTACACCTTC.

The rearrangement joins TRBV18 to TRBJ1-6; 7 positions match TRBD1. Germline V gives CDR1 KGHSH, CDR2 LQKENI. The CDR3 runs 12 residues. V lost 5 bases and J lost 8; bases outside the gene matches: 0. The CDR3 sequence is CASSTGDSPLHF. DNA for the CDR3: TGTGCCAGCTCAACAGGGGATTCACCCCTCCACTTT.

Only one count was recorded for this clone. The CDR3 reads CASGPGGGAVQPQHF. The CDR3 bases are TGTGCCAGCGGCCCCGGAGGGGGCGCGGTTCAGCCCCAGCATTTT. V gene TRBV7-9 combines with J gene TRBJ1-5, with 7 bases that match TRBD1. The CDR3 length is 15 residues. Germline values: CDR1 SEHNR, CDR2 FQNEAQ (reference sequence). V trimming: 8 bases; J trimming: 6 bases; junction bases outside the gene matches: 13.

The chain links TRBV4-1 to TRBJ2-5; 10 bases are a match to TRBD1. CDR1 is MGHRA, CDR2 YSYEKL, per germline. The CDR3 sequence is 15 residues long. The junction had 3 bases not matched to a gene; V was cut back by 1 base and J by 4 bases. The CDR3 sequence: CASSQGDRGRETQYF. CDR3 in DNA: TGCGCCAGCAGCCAAGGGGACAGGGGAAGAGAGACCCAGTACTTC.

The rearrangement uses TRBV23-1 and TRBJ2-1, with TRBD1 matching 8 bases. TRBV23-1 is noted as an ORF with a role that remains uncertain. The CDR3 is made up of 17 amino acids. Trimming took 4 bases from V and 0 from J; bases not matched to a gene: 8. The CDR3 coding sequence is TGCGCCAGCAGTCGCTCGGGGGACAGGAGCTCCTACAATGAGCAGTTCTTC. This translates into CASSRSGDRSSYNEQFF.

The chain has TRBV11-2 and TRBJ1-4, with a possible D match to TRBD1 (6 bases). Trimming pared 2 bases from V and 11 bases from J, leaving 12 bases between. CDR1 is SGHAT, CDR2 FQNNGV, per germline. The CDR3 length is 13 residues. The CDR3 nucleotides are TGTGCCAGCAGCTTAAGGGGGATAGGGAAACTGTTTTTT. Translation: CASSLRGIGKLFF.

The chain is built from TRBV4-2 and TRBJ1-6; possible D gene TRBD1, 6 bases. The V gene lost 0 bases and the J gene lost 10 bases, with 13 bases spanning the gap. Germline V gene data show CDR1 as LGHNA and CDR2 as YNFKEQ. This CDR3 has 15 amino acids. This CDR3 is CASSQDARGRSPLHF. CDR3 coding DNA: TGTGCCAGCAGCCAAGATGCCAGGGGAAGATCACCCCTCCACTTT.

The V and J genes are TRBV2 and TRBJ2-3; a weak D match, TRBD2 (5 bases). The CDR3 has 13 amino acids. Trimming took off 11 bases at V and 2 bases at J, with 14 bases between the two ends. The germline gives CDR1 SNHLY, CDR2 FYNNEI. CDR3 sequence (DNA): TGTGCCTCGACCCCGGGGTACACAGATACGCAGTATTTT. Translated: CASTPGYTDTQYF.

This rearrangement joins TRBV15 to TRBJ1-2; D possibly corresponds to TRBD1 (5 bases). Per germline, CDR1 LNHNV and CDR2 YYDKDF (reference sequence). V shed 1 base and J shed 10 bases, with 13 bases lying between them. The CDR3 extends over 13 amino acids. CDR3 DNA sequence: TGTGCCACCAGCAGAGCCGCAGGGACTGACTACACCTTC. Protein sequence: CATSRAAGTDYTF.

The CDR3 spells CASRPNWSGATGANVLTF. In DNA form, the CDR3 reads TGTGCCAGCAGGCCCAACTGGTCGGGAGCCACTGGGGCCAACGTCCTGACTTTC. The V and J genes are TRBV3-1 (or the pseudogene TRBV3-2) and TRBJ2-6; maybe TRBD2 (6 bases). Trimming pared 6 bases from V and 2 bases from J, leaving 20 bases between. This CDR3 region has 18 residues. Germline-derived CDR1 and CDR2 are LGHDT and YNNKEL (reference sequence).

CDR3 DNA sequence: TGTGCCAGCAGTCCTCTGACAGGGTCCCCTCTTGTTAACACTGAAGCTTTCTTT. It translates to CASSPLTGSPLVNTEAFF. This chain joins TRBV2 and TRBJ1-1, with 7 bases fitting TRBD1. CDR3 length: 18 residues. The germline gives CDR1 SNHLY, CDR2 FYNNEI. The V segment lost 5 bases and the J segment 2 bases; nucleotides outside the gene matches: 17. The complete variable domain, with remaining parts taken from reference TRBV2 and TRBJ1-1, reads EPEVTQTPSHQVTQMGQEVILRCVPISNHLYFYWYRQILGQKVEFLVSFYNNEISEKSEIFDDQFSVERPDGSNFTLKIRSTKLEDSAMYFCASSPLTGSPLVNTEAFFGQGTRLTVV.

The rearrangement uses TRBV28 and TRBJ1-4; no definite D call. The germline V gene has CDR1 MDHEN and CDR2 SYDVKM. V lost 3 bases and J 0 bases, leaving 8 bases between the germline ends. The CDR3 has 15 residues. The CDR3 here is CASSFHTSTNEKLFF. CDR3 coding DNA: TGTGCCAGCAGTTTTCACACCTCAACTAATGAAAAACTGTTTTTT.

The chain is built from TRBV6-2 or TRBV6-3 and TRBJ2-7; 9 nucleotides match TRBD2. The J segment lost 2 bases and the V segment lost 5 bases, leaving 13 bases of the junction unmatched. The CDR3 spans 17 residues. Looked up from germline, CDR1 is MNHEY and CDR2 is SVGEGT. The CDR3 DNA follows: TGTGCCAGCAGTCACGGGTCCTTAGCGGGAGCACCCTACGAGCAGTACTTC. The encoded protein is CASSHGSLAGAPYEQYF.

This chain joins TRBV30 and TRBJ2-1; D remains unclear. CDR3 length: 12 residues. V lost 1 base and J lost 10, with 11 bases in between. Germline V gene data show CDR1 as GTSNPN and CDR2 as SVGIG (reference sequence). The CDR3 nucleotides read TGTGCCTGGAGTGAGCACGAACGCGAGCAGTTCTTC. Protein product: CAWSEHEREQFF. Full variable domain (remainder filled in from reference TRBV30 and TRBJ2-1): SQTIHQWPATLVQPVGSPLSLECTVEGTSNPNLYWYRQAAGRGLQLLFYSVGIGQISSEVPQNLSASRPQDRQFILSSKKLLLSDSGFYLCAWSEHEREQFFGPGTRLTVL.

This clone was seen only a few times. This rearrangement joins TRBV21-1 to TRBJ1-4; whether TRBD1, the table's D call, matches the DNA was not checked. TRBV21-1 is a pseudogene locus. The CDR3 is 17 amino acids. The CDR3 DNA reads TGTGCCAGCAGCAAAAAGCGTACCAGGGGAACTAATGAAAAACTGTTTTTT. Protein sequence: CASSKKRTRGTNEKLFF.

The rearrangement joins TRBV27 to TRBJ1-1; 8 bases map to TRBD1. The J segment lost 0 bases and the V segment lost 6 bases, leaving 6 bases of the junction unmatched. Looked up from germline, CDR1 is MNHEY and CDR2 is SMNVEV (reference sequence). CDR3 length equals 15 residues. This chain's CDR3 is CASRLPTGVNTEAFF. The CDR3 DNA reads TGTGCCAGCAGACTACCGACAGGGGTGAACACTGAAGCTTTCTTT.

This sequence joins TRBV28 and TRBJ1-6; 8 positions agree with TRBD1. Germline V gene data show CDR1 as MDHEN and CDR2 as SYDVKM. The CDR3 runs 15 residues. The J segment lost 7 bases and the V segment lost 3 bases, leaving 5 bases of the junction unmatched. In DNA, the CDR3 is TGTGCCAGCAGTTTGCGGGACAGGAAAAATTCACCCCTCCACTTT. Protein product: CASSLRDRKNSPLHF.